This T cell receptor (beta chain) is from a study of CD8 T cells in ankylosing spondylitis. Scientists made TCR beta libraries using quantitative 5'-RACE with molecular barcodes. One entry per CDR3 protein, called by TCRdb with MiXCR from the 5' RACE reads. The table lists around 340,000 distinct CDR3 sequences, 20% to 25% of them singletons. The CDR3 totals 15 residues. Per germline, CDR1 SGDLS and CDR2 YYNGEE. Trimming left V 0 bases short and J 0 bases short, with 10 bases between. This clonotype was observed a few times. The rearrangement uses TRBV9 and TRBJ2-7; D uncertain. Sequencing was performed on blood, either unsorted or a sorted T cell fraction (not recorded which). The TCR sequence derives from a male donor with ankylosing spondylitis or in good health (not recorded which). The CDR3: CASSVDGQSSYEQYF. The DNA of the CDR3 is TGTGCCAGCAGCGTAGACGGCCAGAGCTCCTACGAGCAGTACTTC.